This TCR beta chain derives from a study of CD8+CD57+ T cells in acquired aplastic anemia. General observations from the study: Patient and control CD8+ Simpson's diversity was not significantly different.

Sequencing involved patients with CD8+CD57+ cell expansion previously shown by flow cytometry. A severe acquired aplastic anemia diagnosis applied to all patients. Profiles of TCR beta VDJ and CDR3 were generated from a genomic DNA template. One entry per CDR3 protein, called by TCRdb with MiXCR from the reads. The sample shows approximately 130,000 distinct CDR3 sequences, over 30% of them seen only once. Germline CDR1 SGHTA, CDR2 FQGNSA. V was clipped by 0 bases and J by 13 bases, with 10 bases between them. This CDR3 contains 13 residues. In this sample, this clonotype turned up many times. Its target is not known.

This sequence joins TRBV7-2 and TRBJ1-6, with D possibly being TRBD1 (5 bases). The receptor's source is a human donor with aplastic anemia. Sequencing was carried out using sorted CD4+, CD8+, or CD8+CD57+ T cells (not recorded which) from PBMCs. CDR3 coding DNA: TGTGCCAGCAGCTTAGCAGGGGATACCCCCCTCCACTTT. Residues: CASSLAGDTPLHF.